What follows describes a single T cell receptor (beta chain). The target antigen is unknown. These data originate in a study of T cells in Graves' hyperthyroidism and ophthalmopathy. Those patients with uncontrolled infection, other autoimmune disease, pregnancy or lactation were excluded. Clinical symptoms, serum thyroxine and TRAb, thyroid ultrasound and orbital computed tomography together formed the diagnostic basis. Broader study findings: Ophthalmopathy, as predicted by the model, came a median roughly 6.3 months after the prediction. In the blood, most expanded thyroid clonotypes above 0.001 appeared as well.

RNA transcripts provided the source from which TCR beta CDR3 regions were amplified. First-round RT-PCR of the TCR CDR3 relied on the HTBI primer set. TCRdb re-analysed the multiplex PCR reads in MiXCR, keeping a single row per CDR3 protein. The table shows more than 500,000 distinct CDR3 sequences, with around 45% occurring only once. This CDR3 contains 13 residues. CDR1 SEHNR and CDR2 FQNEAQ come from the germline V gene (reference sequence). V shed 1 base and J shed 9 bases, with 12 bases lying between them. The TCR sequence derives from an adult woman with Graves' disease, either hyperthyroidism or ophthalmopathy (not recorded which). The chain joins TRBV7-9 to TRBJ1-1, with a tentative D call TRBD1 (6 bases). The source material was peripheral blood or thyroid tissue (not recorded which). DNA for the CDR3: TGTGCCAGCAGCTTAGACCGGGACAAGAAAGCTTTCTTT. As protein: CASSLDRDKKAFF.